The rows below give T cell receptor beta chains drawn from one sample of a study of blood T cells in healthy people across ages. TCRdb reanalysed the 5' RACE reads using MiXCR and keeps one entry per CDR3 protein. The repertoire includes under 950,000 distinct CDR3 sequences, roughly 20% of them detected once, and approximately 20% sits in the top ten. Specimen: blood. The receptors were gathered from a man between 65 and 85 years old in good health. The CDR3 runs from the conserved cysteine through the conserved F or W. A D gene is named only where the DNA matches it firmly. Part of the rows lack a size; the others show once, few, many or a class for expanded clones.

v_call: TRBV9; cdr3_length: 13; j_call: TRBJ2-6; clone_size: NA; d_call: NA; cdr3_nt: TGTGCCAGCAGCGCCCCCTGGGCCAACGTCCTGACTTTC; cdr3_aa: CASSAPWANVLTF
v_call: TRBV29-1; cdr3_length: 13; j_call: TRBJ1-2; clone_size: NA; d_call: NA; cdr3_nt: TGCAGCGTTGGAAAAGGGGTAAACTATGGCTACACCTTC; cdr3_aa: CSVGKGVNYGYTF
v_call: TRBV3-1; cdr3_length: 15; j_call: TRBJ2-5; clone_size: NA; d_call: NA; cdr3_nt: TGTGCCAGCAGCCAGACCTGGCTAACCCAAGAGACCCAGTACTTC; cdr3_aa: CASSQTWLTQETQYF
v_call: TRBV29-1; cdr3_length: 15; j_call: TRBJ1-1; clone_size: NA; d_call: NA; cdr3_nt: TGCAGCGTTGGGGGCCAACAGGGAGGGGAGACTGAAGCTTTCTTT; cdr3_aa: CSVGGQQGGETEAFF
v_call: TRBV7-2; cdr3_length: 15; j_call: TRBJ1-3; clone_size: NA; d_call: NA; cdr3_nt: TGTGCCAGCAGCTCAGGGGCCCTCTCTGGAAACACCATATATTTT; cdr3_aa: CASSSGALSGNTIYF
v_call: TRBV7-8; cdr3_length: 14; j_call: TRBJ2-7; clone_size: few; d_call: NA; cdr3_nt: TGTGCCAGCAGCTTAGGGGTCAGTGCCTACGAGCAGTACTTC; cdr3_aa: CASSLGVSAYEQYF
v_call: TRBV6-6; cdr3_length: 13; j_call: TRBJ1-3; clone_size: NA; d_call: NA; cdr3_nt: TGTGCCAGCAGTTACTCCCCAATGGGCACCATATATTTT; cdr3_aa: CASSYSPMGTIYF
v_call: TRBV3-1; cdr3_length: 12; j_call: TRBJ1-4; clone_size: few; d_call: NA; cdr3_nt: TGTGCCAGCAGCCAGAGGGGTGAAAAACTGTTTTTT; cdr3_aa: CASSQRGEKLFF
v_call: TRBV20-1; cdr3_length: 13; j_call: TRBJ1-2; clone_size: once; d_call: NA; cdr3_nt: TGCAGAGAGGGCGGTCTAGGAGGCTATGGCTACACCTTC; cdr3_aa: CREGGLGGYGYTF
v_call: TRBV6-2/TRBV6-3; cdr3_length: 17; j_call: TRBJ2-1; clone_size: many; d_call: NA; cdr3_nt: TGTGCCAGCAGTTACCCCTTCAACTCGATATCCTACAATGAGCAGTTCTTC; cdr3_aa: CASSYPFNSISYNEQFF
v_call: TRBV20-1; cdr3_length: 14; j_call: TRBJ2-1; clone_size: few; d_call: TRBD2; cdr3_nt: TGCAGTGCTAGGACTAGCGGGAAGGTTAATGAGCAGTTCTTC; cdr3_aa: CSARTSGKVNEQFF
v_call: TRBV10-3; cdr3_length: 15; j_call: TRBJ2-1; clone_size: few; d_call: TRBD1; cdr3_nt: TGTGCCATCAGCCTGGGACAGGGGGCCTACAATGAGCAGTTCTTC; cdr3_aa: CAISLGQGAYNEQFF
v_call: TRBV10-2; cdr3_length: 14; j_call: TRBJ1-5; clone_size: few; d_call: NA; cdr3_nt: TGCGCCAGCAGTGAGAGTTTGGGTGGTCAGCCCCAGCATTTT; cdr3_aa: CASSESLGGQPQHF
v_call: TRBV11-2; cdr3_length: 15; j_call: TRBJ1-5; clone_size: NA; d_call: NA; cdr3_nt: TGTGCCAGCAGCTTAGCCCCGAATGGCAATCAGCCCCAGCATTTT; cdr3_aa: CASSLAPNGNQPQHF
v_call: TRBV29-1; cdr3_length: 12; j_call: TRBJ2-1; clone_size: many; d_call: NA; cdr3_nt: TGCAGCGTTGAAGTTTGGCTCAATGAGCAGTTCTTC; cdr3_aa: CSVEVWLNEQFF
v_call: TRBV6-5; cdr3_length: 17; j_call: TRBJ2-4; clone_size: few; d_call: NA; cdr3_nt: TGTGCCAGCAGTTACGATCAGGGAAAGGGGGTCAAAAACATTCAGTACTTC; cdr3_aa: CASSYDQGKGVKNIQYF
v_call: TRBV5-1; cdr3_length: 16; j_call: TRBJ2-5; clone_size: few; d_call: TRBD2; cdr3_nt: TGCGCCAGCAGCCCGGGAGGAGGGATCGCGGGCGAGACCCAGTACTTC; cdr3_aa: CASSPGGGIAGETQYF
v_call: TRBV12-3/TRBV12-4; cdr3_length: 12; j_call: TRBJ1-6; clone_size: few; d_call: NA; cdr3_nt: TGTGCCAGCAGTTACCAGGGGAGCGCCCTCCACTTT; cdr3_aa: CASSYQGSALHF
v_call: TRBV12-3/TRBV12-4; cdr3_length: 16; j_call: TRBJ2-4; clone_size: few; d_call: TRBD1; cdr3_nt: TGTGCCAGCAGCCTCCGACAGGGGGTAACCAAAAACATTCAGTACTTC; cdr3_aa: CASSLRQGVTKNIQYF
v_call: TRBV28; cdr3_length: 15; j_call: TRBJ2-5; clone_size: few; d_call: NA; cdr3_nt: TGTGCCAGCAGTTTATCCAGAGGGGGCCAAGAGACCCAGTACTTC; cdr3_aa: CASSLSRGGQETQYF